These 7 T cell receptor beta chains came from one sample sequenced in a study of blood T cell repertoires in COVID-19. The method was immunoSEQ multiplex PCR; TCRdb's version includes in-frame clones alone and lacks a portion of them. Among 300,000 or so clones listed, 85% to 90% were seen once. What was sequenced was peripheral blood. These receptors originate from a woman aged 40 to 50 with acute or convalescent COVID-19.

J is TRBJ1-3 and V is TRBV30; no clear D gene. Germline CDR1 GTSNPN, CDR2 SVGIG (reference sequence). Deletions cut 4 bases from V and 0 bases from J, with 10 bases between. This CDR3 region has 14 residues. CDR3 amino acids: CAWISRLSGNTIYF. The CDR3 DNA sequence: TGTGCCTGGATTTCCAGACTCTCTGGAAACACCATATATTTT.

The V and J genes are TRBV5-6 and TRBJ1-2; D unclear. The V gene lost 3 bases and the J gene lost 3 bases, with 24 bases spanning the gap. This CDR3 has 18 amino acids. Germline CDR1 and CDR2: SGHDT and YYEEEE. The CDR3 loop is CASSSLGSGWPFDYGYTF. CDR3 coding DNA: TGTGCCAGCAGCTCCCTGGGTTCGGGTTGGCCGTTTGACTATGGCTACACCTTC.

V is TRBV5-1 and J is TRBJ1-1; tentatively, D is TRBD1 (6 bases). The CDR3 runs to 14 residues. The V gene's germline CDR1 is SGHRS and CDR2 YFSETQ. V gave up 2 bases and J gave up 12 bases, with 20 bases separating them. The CDR3 region has the DNA TGCGCCAGCAGCTTCAGCGGGGCACAGGGTGGAACTTTCTTT. Amino acid sequence: CASSFSGAQGGTFF.

The chain has TRBV5-1 and TRBJ2-5, with D hard to call. CDR3 size: 14 residues. Trimming cost V 2 bases and J 4 bases, with 12 bases left between them. CDR1 and CDR2 from the germline V gene are SGHRS and YFSETQ. DNA of the CDR3: TGCGCCAGCAGCTTTGTGGCTTCGGGAGAGACCCAGTACTTC. Residues: CASSFVASGETQYF. Drawing the rest from reference TRBV5-1 and TRBJ2-5, the complete variable domain is KAGVTQTPRYLIKTRGQQVTLSCSPISGHRSVSWYQQTPGQGLQFLFEYFSETQRNKGNFPGRFSGRQFSNSRSEMNVSTLELGDSALYLCASSFVASGETQYFGPGTRLLVL.

The V gene is TRBV5-5, the J gene TRBJ2-5, with D possibly matching TRBD1 (6 bases). CDR1 SGHKS and CDR2 YYEKEE come from the germline V gene (reference sequence). The germline V and J ends were trimmed by 2 bases and 1 base, with 18 bases remaining between them. This CDR3 has 17 amino acids. The chain's CDR3 is CASSFGRSWDTQETQYF. In nucleotides, the CDR3 is TGTGCCAGCAGCTTCGGACGTTCGTGGGACACCCAAGAGACCCAGTACTTC.

CDR3 DNA: TGTGCCAGCAGTGACCTGGGCTCCCAAGAGACCCAGTACTTC. It codes for CASSDLGSQETQYF. This rearrangement joins TRBV6-6 to TRBJ2-5; D not resolved. Trimming took off 5 bases at V and 1 base at J, with 11 bases between the two ends. This CDR3 spans 14 amino acids. Germline loops: CDR1 MNHNY, CDR2 SVGAGI (reference sequence).

This sequence joins TRBV5-1 and TRBJ1-6; D gene uncertain. V lost 0 bases to trimming and J lost 0 bases, with 13 bases between them. Germline CDR1 is SGHRS and CDR2 is YFSETQ. The CDR3 spans 18 residues. Written as DNA, the CDR3 is TGCGCCAGCAGCTTGGCCGATCGCGGAAGCTCCTATAATTCACCCCTCCACTTT. Translated, it gives CASSLADRGSSYNSPLHF.